One T cell receptor beta chain is described in this entry. The sample holds a few counts of this clonotype. Its cognate antigen has yet to be identified. One base away there is no much larger clone; base qualities are not given. The sample originates from a study of identical twins (dated by TCRdb to 2016 to 2017). As for the study more broadly: The study deep-sequenced TCR alpha and beta repertoires from monozygotic twins, unrelated adults of various ages and cord blood to test whether fetal clonotypes persist. To rule out contamination, replicate twin experiments were performed at different times with different library preparation protocols.

Every donor was a healthy Caucasian. Broad study findings and their caveats: Compared with coincidental sharing between unrelated individuals, an excess of low generation-probability sequences was observed among out-of-frame TCR alpha sequences shared between twins. Because the same donors could not be followed over many years, conclusions were based on cross-sectional statistical analysis. Invariant T cells such as MAIT and iNKT could partly confound zero-insertion analyses, although diverse VJ usage argued against such confounding for most clonotypes. Recombination models systematically underestimated out-of-frame TCR alpha sharing in monozygotic twins but agreed with sharing between unrelated individuals. A weaker excess of twin sharing was found in beta out-of-frame sequences because the signal-to-noise ratio was lowered by fewer shared sequences. Fewer insertions were carried by abundant cord blood beta clonotypes; a weaker similar trend was observed in young adult naive repertoires, while no such trend was observed in memory repertoires.

Receptor amplification or capture employed 5' RACE. Sequencing took place on an Illumina HiSeq 2000. Template switching introduced a universal primer binding site; the final cDNA contained a unique molecular identifier, enabling accurate counting of TCR cDNA molecules. First-strand cDNA for TCR alpha and beta chains was synthesized from specific primers in the conserved constant-segment region. To control for contamination, every cDNA library carried two barcodes: a SMART-Mk sample barcode plus Illumina barcodes. TruSeq adapter sequences along with Illumina sample barcodes were introduced in two successive PCR steps. The TCR alpha and beta cDNA libraries were sequenced on the Illumina HiSeq platform using custom primers. The source study handled its data this way. Raw reads were processed with MiGEC to extract unique molecular identifiers, and MiXCR was used to determine CDR3 positions. Recombination models were inferred per individual with the repgenHMM and IGoR tools using an EM algorithm. The analysis of shared clonotypes was done with the tcR package in R, with sharing normalized by the product of cloneset sizes. To study raw recombination without the effects of thymic and clonal selection, out-of-frame nonproductive sequences were analyzed. TCRdb cleaned the public reads at Q25 with fastp, built clones with MiXCR and kept in-frame beta chains. Rows with one shared CDR3 protein collapse into an entry with the most common genes and DNA. These V and J calls rely on TCRdb rather than the paper's analysis. This sample lists 1,800,000 or so distinct CDR3 sequences; around 33% were detected once. The ten largest make up roughly 0.3% of the sample.

The TCR originated in a newborn girl in good health. The material sequenced was cord blood.

The encoded CDR3 is CATSRDPQVKAGGRLYEQYF. The DNA sequence is given as TGTGCCACCAGCAGAGATCCACAAGTTAAAGCGGGAGGCCGACTCTACGAGCAGTACTTC. The sequence is built from TRBV15 and TRBJ2-7; a stretch of 9 junction bases matches TRBD2. Measured from the cysteine to the phenylalanine, the CDR3 is 20 residues long. Just the 60-base CDR3 DNA is kept, in frame starting at base 1. Taken from the germline V gene (reference sequence), the CDR1 and CDR2 loops are LNHNV and YYDKDF. The junction shows trimming of 0 bases on V and 3 bases on J, and the gene matches do not reach 18 bases of it. The reference TRBV15 and TRBJ2-7 proteins fill in what lies around the CDR3, so the full variable domain reads DAMVIQNPRYQVTQFGKPVTLSCSQTLNHNVMYWYQQKSSQAPKLLFHYYDKDFNNEADTPDNFQSRRPNTSFCFLDIRSPGLGDTAMYLCATSRDPQVKAGGRLYEQYFGPGTRLTVT.